A single T cell receptor (beta chain) is shown here with its context. Source study methods: For nucleated cells, counts were estimated from reference gene primer amplification. Repertoires were generated with immunoSEQ multiplex PCR, while TCRdb's copy carries only in-frame clones and drops some. Clone size and V and J calls were adopted from that table, with D and trimming inferred from the DNA. The table records around 88,000 clones, 60% to 85% of them present only once. The data belong to a study of blood T cell repertoires in COVID-19. In the study overall: Whether acute or convalescent, the COVID-19 samples came from the United States, Italy and Spain. PBMCs, B-cell-depleted T cells, or T cells provided the cDNA or gDNA that made up the material.

The V gene lost 2 bases and the J gene lost 2 bases, with 11 bases spanning the gap. CDR1 is SGDLS, CDR2 YYNGEE, per germline. This CDR3 comprises 15 residues. The clonotype originates from a man in his forties or fifties who had recovered from COVID-19. The sample was peripheral blood. The chain has TRBV9 and TRBJ2-1; possible D gene TRBD2, 6 bases. CDR3 nucleotide sequence: TGTGCCAGCAGCGTGGAGGGGAACCCCTACAATGAGCAGTTCTTC. Its translation is CASSVEGNPYNEQFF. Looking up the rest from reference TRBV9 and TRBJ2-1 gives the full variable domain: DSGVTQTPKHLITATGQRVTLRCSPRSGDLSVYWYQQSLDQGLQFLIQYYNGEERAKGNILERFSAQQFPDLHSELNLSSLELGDSALYFCASSVEGNPYNEQFFGPGTRLTVL.